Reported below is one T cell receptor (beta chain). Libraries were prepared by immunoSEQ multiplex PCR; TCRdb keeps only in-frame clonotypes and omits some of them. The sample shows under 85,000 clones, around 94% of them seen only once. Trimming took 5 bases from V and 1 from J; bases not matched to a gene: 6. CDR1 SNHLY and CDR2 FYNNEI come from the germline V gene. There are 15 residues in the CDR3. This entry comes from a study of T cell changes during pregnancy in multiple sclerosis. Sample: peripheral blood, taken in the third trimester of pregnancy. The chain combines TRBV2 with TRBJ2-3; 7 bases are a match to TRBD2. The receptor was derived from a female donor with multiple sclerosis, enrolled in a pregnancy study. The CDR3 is CASSRDSGGTDTQYF. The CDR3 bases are TGTGCCAGCAGTCGAGACAGCGGGGGCACAGATACGCAGTATTTT.